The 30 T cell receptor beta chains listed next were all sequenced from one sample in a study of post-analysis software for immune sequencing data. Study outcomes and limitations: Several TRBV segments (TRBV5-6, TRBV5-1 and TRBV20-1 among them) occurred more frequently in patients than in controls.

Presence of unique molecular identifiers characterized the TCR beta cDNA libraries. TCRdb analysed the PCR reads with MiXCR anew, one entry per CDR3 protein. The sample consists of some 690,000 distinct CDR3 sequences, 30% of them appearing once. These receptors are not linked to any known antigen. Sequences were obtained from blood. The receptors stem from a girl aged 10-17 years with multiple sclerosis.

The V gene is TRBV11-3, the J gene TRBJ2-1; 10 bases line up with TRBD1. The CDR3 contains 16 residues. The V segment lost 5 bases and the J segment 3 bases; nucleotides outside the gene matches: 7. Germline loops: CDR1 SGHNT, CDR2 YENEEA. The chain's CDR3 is CASSRTRTGGYNEQFF. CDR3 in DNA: TGTGCCAGCAGCCGAACACGGACAGGGGGCTACAATGAGCAGTTCTTC.

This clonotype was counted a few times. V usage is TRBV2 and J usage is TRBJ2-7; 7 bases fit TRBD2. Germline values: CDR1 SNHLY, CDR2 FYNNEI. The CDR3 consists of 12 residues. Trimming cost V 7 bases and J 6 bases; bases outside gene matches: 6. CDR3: CASIVAGVEQYF. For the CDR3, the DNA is TGTGCCAGCATCGTGGCGGGAGTCGAGCAGTACTTC.

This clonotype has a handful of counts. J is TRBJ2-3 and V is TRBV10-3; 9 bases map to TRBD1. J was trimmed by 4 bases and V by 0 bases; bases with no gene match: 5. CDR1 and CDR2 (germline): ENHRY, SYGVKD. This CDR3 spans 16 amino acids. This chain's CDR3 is CAISESGTGHPDTQYF. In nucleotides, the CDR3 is TGTGCCATCAGTGAGTCTGGGACAGGGCACCCAGATACGCAGTATTTT.

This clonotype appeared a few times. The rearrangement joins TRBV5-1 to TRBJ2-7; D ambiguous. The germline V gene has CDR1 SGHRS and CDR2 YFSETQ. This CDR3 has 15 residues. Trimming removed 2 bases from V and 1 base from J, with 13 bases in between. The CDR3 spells CASSFRTSQSYEQYF. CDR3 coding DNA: TGCGCCAGCAGCTTCCGGACGTCTCAATCCTACGAGCAGTACTTC.

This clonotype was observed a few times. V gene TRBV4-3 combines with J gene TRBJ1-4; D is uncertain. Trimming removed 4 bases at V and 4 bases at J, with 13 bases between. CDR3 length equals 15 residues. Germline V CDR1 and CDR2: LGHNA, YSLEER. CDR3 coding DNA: TGCGCCAGCAGCCCAAGCGGGCAGCTTAATGAAAAACTGTTTTTT. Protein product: CASSPSGQLNEKLFF.

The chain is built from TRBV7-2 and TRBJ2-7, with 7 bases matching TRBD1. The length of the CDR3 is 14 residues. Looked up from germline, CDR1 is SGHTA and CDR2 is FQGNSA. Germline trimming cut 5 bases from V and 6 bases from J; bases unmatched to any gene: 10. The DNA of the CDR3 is TGTGCCAGCAGCGCGCCTAACAGGGGAACCGAGCAGTACTTC. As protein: CASSAPNRGTEQYF.

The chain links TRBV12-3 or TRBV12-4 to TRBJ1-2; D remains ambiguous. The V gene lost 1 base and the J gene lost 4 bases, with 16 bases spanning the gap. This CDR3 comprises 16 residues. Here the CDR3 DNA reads TGTGCCAGCAGTTTAGGCCGGGTCATGGGCAGCTATGGCTACACCTTC. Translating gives CASSLGRVMGSYGYTF.

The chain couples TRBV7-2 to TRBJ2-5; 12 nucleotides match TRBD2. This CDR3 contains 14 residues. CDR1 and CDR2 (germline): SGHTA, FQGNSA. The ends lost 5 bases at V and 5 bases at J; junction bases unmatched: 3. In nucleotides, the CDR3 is TGTGCCAGCAGCCCCACTAGCGGGAGGGAGACCCAGTACTTC. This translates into CASSPTSGRETQYF.

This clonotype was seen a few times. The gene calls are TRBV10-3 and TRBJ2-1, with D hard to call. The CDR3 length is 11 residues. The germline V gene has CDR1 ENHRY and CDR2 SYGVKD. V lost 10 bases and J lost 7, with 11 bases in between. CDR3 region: CATDEGNEQFF. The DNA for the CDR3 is TGTGCCACCGATGAAGGGAATGAGCAGTTCTTC.

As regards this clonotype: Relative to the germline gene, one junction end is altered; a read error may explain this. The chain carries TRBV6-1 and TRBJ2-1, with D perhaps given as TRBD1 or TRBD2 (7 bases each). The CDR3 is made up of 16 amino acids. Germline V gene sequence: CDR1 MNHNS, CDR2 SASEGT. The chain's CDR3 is CAGSPVWEGANHEQFF. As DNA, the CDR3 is TGTGCCGGCAGTCCCGTATGGGAGGGGGCTAACCATGAGCAGTTCTTC.

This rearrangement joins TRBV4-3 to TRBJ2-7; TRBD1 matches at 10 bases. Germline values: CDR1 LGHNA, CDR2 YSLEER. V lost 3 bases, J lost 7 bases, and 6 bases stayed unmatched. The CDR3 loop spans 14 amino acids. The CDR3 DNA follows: TGCGCCAGCAGCCAGACTCCGGGACAGGGGGAGCAGTACTTC. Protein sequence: CASSQTPGQGEQYF.

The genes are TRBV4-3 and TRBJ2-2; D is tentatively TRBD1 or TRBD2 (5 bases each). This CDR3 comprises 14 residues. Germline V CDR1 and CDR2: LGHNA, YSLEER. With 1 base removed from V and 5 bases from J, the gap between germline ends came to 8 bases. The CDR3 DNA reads TGCGCCAGCAGCCAAGGGGGGTGGACCGGGGAGCTGTTTTTT. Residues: CASSQGGWTGELFF.

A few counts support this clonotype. CDR3 protein: CASSLNGGGKTQYF. The CDR3 DNA follows: TGCGCCAGCAGCTTGAACGGGGGCGGAAAGACCCAGTACTTC. This chain connects TRBV5-1 to TRBJ2-5, with D perhaps matching TRBD1 or TRBD2 (6 bases each). The CDR3 length is 14 residues. Germline V gene data show CDR1 as SGHRS and CDR2 as YFSETQ. V gave up 1 base and J gave up 6 bases, with 13 bases separating them.

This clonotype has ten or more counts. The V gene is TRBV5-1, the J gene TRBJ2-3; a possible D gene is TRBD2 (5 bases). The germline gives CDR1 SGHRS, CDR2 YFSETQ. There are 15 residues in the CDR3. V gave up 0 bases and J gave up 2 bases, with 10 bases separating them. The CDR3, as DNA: TGCGCCAGCAGCTTGGAGGCGGGCCCCACAGATACGCAGTATTTT. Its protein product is CASSLEAGPTDTQYF.

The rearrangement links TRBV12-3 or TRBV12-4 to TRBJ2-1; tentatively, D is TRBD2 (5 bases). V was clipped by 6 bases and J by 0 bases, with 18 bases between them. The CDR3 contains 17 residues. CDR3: CASSPLTRVGSYNEQFF. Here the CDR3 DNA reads TGTGCCAGCAGCCCCCTGACGAGGGTAGGCTCCTACAATGAGCAGTTCTTC.

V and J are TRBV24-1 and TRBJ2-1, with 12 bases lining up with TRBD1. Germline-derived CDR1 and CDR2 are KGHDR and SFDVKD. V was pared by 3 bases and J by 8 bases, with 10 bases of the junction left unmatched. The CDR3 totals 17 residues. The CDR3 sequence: CATSDGVGDRGHYEQFF. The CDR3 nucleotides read TGTGCCACCAGTGATGGGGTGGGGGACAGGGGGCACTATGAGCAGTTCTTC.

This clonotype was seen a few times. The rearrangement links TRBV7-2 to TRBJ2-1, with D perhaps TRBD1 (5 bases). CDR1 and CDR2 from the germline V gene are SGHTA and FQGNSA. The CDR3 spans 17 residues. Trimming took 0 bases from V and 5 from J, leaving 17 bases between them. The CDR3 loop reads CASSLASGASGHNEQFF. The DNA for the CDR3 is TGTGCCAGCAGCTTAGCGAGTGGGGCTAGTGGCCACAATGAGCAGTTCTTC.

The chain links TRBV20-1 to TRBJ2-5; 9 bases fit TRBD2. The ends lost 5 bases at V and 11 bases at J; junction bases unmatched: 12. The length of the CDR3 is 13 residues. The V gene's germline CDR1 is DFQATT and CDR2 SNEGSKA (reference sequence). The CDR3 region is CSAGYSGSENQYF. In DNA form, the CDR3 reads TGCAGTGCTGGATATAGCGGGAGTGAAAATCAGTACTTC.

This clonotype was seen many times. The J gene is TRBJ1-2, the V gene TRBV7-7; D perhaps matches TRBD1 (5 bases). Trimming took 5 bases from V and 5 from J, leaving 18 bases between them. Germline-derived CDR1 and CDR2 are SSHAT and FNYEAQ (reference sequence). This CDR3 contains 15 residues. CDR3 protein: CASSPMPGAVYGYTF. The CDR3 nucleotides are TGTGCCAGCAGCCCCATGCCCGGGGCAGTATATGGCTACACCTTC.

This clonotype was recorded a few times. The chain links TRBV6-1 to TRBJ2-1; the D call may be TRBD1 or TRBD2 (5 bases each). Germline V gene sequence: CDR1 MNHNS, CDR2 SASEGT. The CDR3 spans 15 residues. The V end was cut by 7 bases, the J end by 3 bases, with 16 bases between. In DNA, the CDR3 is TGTGCCAGCACCCCGGGACCGATCTTCTACAATGAGCAGTTCTTC. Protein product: CASTPGPIFYNEQFF.

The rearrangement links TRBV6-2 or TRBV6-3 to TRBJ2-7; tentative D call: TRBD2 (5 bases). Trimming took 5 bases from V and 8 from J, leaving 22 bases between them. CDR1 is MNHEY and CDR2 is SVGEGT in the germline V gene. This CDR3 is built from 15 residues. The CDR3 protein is CASSHRTDYSPQQYF. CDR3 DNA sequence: TGTGCCAGCAGTCATCGGACCGACTATAGCCCGCAGCAGTACTTC.

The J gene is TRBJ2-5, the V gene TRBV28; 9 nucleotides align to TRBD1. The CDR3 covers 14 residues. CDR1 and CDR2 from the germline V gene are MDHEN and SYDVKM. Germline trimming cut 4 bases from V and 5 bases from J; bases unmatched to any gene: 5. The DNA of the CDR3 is TGTGCCAGCAGTTCAACAGGGGGCCCGGAGACCCAGTACTTC. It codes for CASSSTGGPETQYF.

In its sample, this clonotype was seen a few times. This CDR3 reads CASSQAGRANPTDTQYF. CDR3 sequence (DNA): TGTGCCAGCAGCCAAGCAGGCAGGGCAAACCCCACAGATACGCAGTATTTT. This chain joins TRBV4-2 and TRBJ2-3; D is possibly TRBD1 (5 bases). Between the trimmed V and J ends, which lost 1 base and 2 bases, there was a span of 16 bases. The CDR3 runs 17 residues. Germline lookup yields CDR1 LGHNA and CDR2 YNFKEQ.

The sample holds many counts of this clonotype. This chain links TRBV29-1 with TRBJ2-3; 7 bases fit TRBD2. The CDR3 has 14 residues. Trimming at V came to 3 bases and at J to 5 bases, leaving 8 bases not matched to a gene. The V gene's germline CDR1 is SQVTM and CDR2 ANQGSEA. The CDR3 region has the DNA TGCAGCGTTGATAGGGCGGGAGTGAGAGATACGCAGTATTTT. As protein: CSVDRAGVRDTQYF.

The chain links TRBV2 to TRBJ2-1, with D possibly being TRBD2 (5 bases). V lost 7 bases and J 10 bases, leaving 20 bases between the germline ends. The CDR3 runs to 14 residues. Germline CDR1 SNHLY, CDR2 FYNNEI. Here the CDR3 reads CASKPRTGFGEQFF. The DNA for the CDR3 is TGTGCCAGCAAACCAAGGACTGGTTTTGGCGAGCAGTTCTTC. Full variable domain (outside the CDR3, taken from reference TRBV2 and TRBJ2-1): EPEVTQTPSHQVTQMGQEVILRCVPISNHLYFYWYRQILGQKVEFLVSFYNNEISEKSEIFDDQFSVERPDGSNFTLKIRSTKLEDSAMYFCASKPRTGFGEQFFGPGTRLTVL.

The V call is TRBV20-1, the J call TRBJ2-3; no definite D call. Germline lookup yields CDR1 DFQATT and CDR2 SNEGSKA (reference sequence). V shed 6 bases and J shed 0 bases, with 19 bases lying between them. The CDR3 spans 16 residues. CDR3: CSAPPTSGVSTDTQYF. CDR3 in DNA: TGCAGTGCACCGCCAACGTCTGGGGTCAGCACAGATACGCAGTATTTT.

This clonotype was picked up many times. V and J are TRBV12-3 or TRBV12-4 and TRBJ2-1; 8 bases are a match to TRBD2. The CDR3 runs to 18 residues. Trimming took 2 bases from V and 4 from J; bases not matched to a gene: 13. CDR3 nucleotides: TGTGCCAGCAGTTTAAGGGGAAGGCAAGCGGGGGTTTACAATGAGCAGTTCTTC. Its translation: CASSLRGRQAGVYNEQFF.

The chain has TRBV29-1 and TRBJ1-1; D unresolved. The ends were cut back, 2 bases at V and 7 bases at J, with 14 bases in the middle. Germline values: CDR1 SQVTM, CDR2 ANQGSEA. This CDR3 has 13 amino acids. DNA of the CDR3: TGCAGCGTTGAAATGTTAGTAGCCGGTGAAGCTTTCTTT. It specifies CSVEMLVAGEAFF.

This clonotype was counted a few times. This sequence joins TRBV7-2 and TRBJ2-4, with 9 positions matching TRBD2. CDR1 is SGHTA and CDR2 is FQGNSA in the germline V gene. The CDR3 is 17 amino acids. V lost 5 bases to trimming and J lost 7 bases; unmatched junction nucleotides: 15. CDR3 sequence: CASSPQWAGGPRNIQYF. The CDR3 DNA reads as TGTGCCAGCAGCCCACAATGGGCGGGGGGGCCGAGGAACATTCAGTACTTC.

The CDR3: CASSLESGANTGELFF. Written as DNA, the CDR3 is TGTGCCAGCAGCTTAGAAAGTGGGGCGAACACCGGGGAGCTGTTTTTT. This chain links TRBV7-2 with TRBJ2-2, with D hard to call. Germline CDR1 reads SGHTA; CDR2 reads FQGNSA. There are 16 residues in the CDR3. V lost 1 base and J lost 0, with 9 bases in between.